A selection of T cell receptor beta chains follows, all from one sample in a study of cytomegalovirus exposure and HLA in healthy donors. Using immunoSEQ multiplex PCR, the repertoire was profiled, and TCRdb retains in-frame clones only, with some absent. The profile shows roughly 150,000 clones, 64% of them singletons. Sequences were obtained from PBMCs. Receptor source: a woman younger than 45 in good health and CMV-seropositive. CDR3s include the opening cysteine and the closing phenylalanine or tryptophan. Fields, in order: V gene, CDR3 protein.

TRBV5-1 | CASSSVPSGRPHEQYF
TRBV4-1 | CASSVRDIVAKNIQYF
TRBV11-2 | CASSLESNQPQHF
TRBV5-6 | CASSTISGLGGRENIQYF
TRBV14 | CASSHGISSRAAQTNEKLFF
TRBV5-1 | CASSLMSGGNQPQHF
TRBV4-1 | CASSQGSQGGTEAFF
TRBV27 | CASSLRRETTDTQYF
TRBV19 | CASSLTGDSNQPQHF
TRBV11-2 | CASSFFGVGANVLTF
TRBV6-1 | CASKTSGPDEFF
TRBV4-1 | CASSPGTGATYEQYF
TRBV7-2 | CASSLGGQRTEAFF
TRBV5-1 | CASSASTGTRFPNTIYF
TRBV5-6 | CASSEIAALSEQYF
TRBV27 | CASSRGPGQDNYEQYF
TRBV7-6 | CASSFGVSSYEQYF
TRBV9 | CASSARQGMTGELFF
TRBV6-1 | CASSEGGNSYEQYF
TRBV11-3 | CASSLRQGYTDTQYF
TRBV5-6 | CASSFLLSYYGYTF
TRBV19 | CASSSGTSQYVEQYF
TRBV19 | CASSLDPVRGNQPQHF
TRBV6-5 | CASRQSRNTGELFF
TRBV19 | CASSMGDSFFYNEQFF
TRBV10-3 | CAISALAGGSGAFF
TRBV2 | CASQGRDTQYF
TRBV30 | CAWVTSGRFAEQFF
TRBV6-6 | CASRDRTNVLTF
TRBV7-9 | CASSFRQEQFF
TRBV5-1 | CASRRGMTGDAGDTQYF
TRBV9 | CASSVAGGGTDQQYF
TRBV7-2 | CASSPWGVGFTDTQYF
TRBV9 | CASSVPSKGGPNYGYTF
TRBV13 | CASSHLGTGLRGYTF
TRBV2 | CASRKDRNTEAFF
TRBV6-1 | CASSAAGTGLYEQYF
TRBV2 | CASIGQSSYEQYF
TRBV25-1 | CASSMAGRETQYF
TRBV2 | CASSGLADEQFF
TRBV6-6 | CASSYWASQLYGYTF
TRBV9 | CASSPTEAGPYGYTF
TRBV10-2 | CASTGQGAKGGYTF
TRBV28 | CASSLPSGSSYEQYF
TRBV11-2 | CASSLQFGQPQHF
TRBV6-5 | CASSLDRNSYEQYF
TRBV6-6 | CASSYKTDYEQYF
TRBV27 | CASSSPGQSGVETQYF
TRBV7-9 | CASSFTGPYGYTF
TRBV11-2 | CASSTSLVDGYTF
TRBV2 | CASRTGLNTEAFF
TRBV28 | CASRGQGYGYTF